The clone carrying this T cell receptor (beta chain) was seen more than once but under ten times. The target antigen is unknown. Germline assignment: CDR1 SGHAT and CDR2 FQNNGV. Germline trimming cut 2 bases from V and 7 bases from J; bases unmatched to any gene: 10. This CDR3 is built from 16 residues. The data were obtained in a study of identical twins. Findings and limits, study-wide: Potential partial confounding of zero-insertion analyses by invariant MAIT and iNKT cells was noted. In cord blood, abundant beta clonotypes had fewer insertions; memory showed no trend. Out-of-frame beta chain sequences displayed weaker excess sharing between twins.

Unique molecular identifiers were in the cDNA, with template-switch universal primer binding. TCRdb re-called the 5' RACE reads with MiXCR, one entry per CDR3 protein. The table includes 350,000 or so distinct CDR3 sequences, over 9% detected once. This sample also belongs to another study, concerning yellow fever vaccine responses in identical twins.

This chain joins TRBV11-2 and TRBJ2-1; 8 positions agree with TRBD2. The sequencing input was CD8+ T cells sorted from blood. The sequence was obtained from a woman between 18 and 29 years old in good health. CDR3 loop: CASSLKWVAGMNEQFF. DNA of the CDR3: TGTGCCAGCAGCTTAAAGTGGGTAGCGGGGATGAATGAGCAGTTCTTC.